The 22 T cell receptor beta chains below all came from one sample that was sequenced in a study of CD8+ T cells in alopecia areata. RNA, once extracted, was reverse transcribed into cDNA for use as the sequencing template. Only in-frame clones appear in the TCRdb table, and some are missing; sequencing was by immunoSEQ multiplex PCR. The sample lists 130,000 or so clones, 85% to 90% occurring once. Treatment of the sample: oral pan-JAK inhibitor, 5-10 mg twice daily. The specimen comprised CD8+ T cells sorted from blood, sampled at week 4, from a patient treated with tofacitinib. The receptors stem from a human donor with alopecia areata.

The CDR3 coding sequence is TGTGCCAGCAGTTCTAGCGGGGGCCCTTACAATGAGCAGTTCTTC. The encoded protein is CASSSSGGPYNEQFF. The rearrangement uses TRBV5-6 and TRBJ2-1; 10 positions agree with TRBD2. The CDR3 is 15 amino acids. The trim removed 5 bases at V and 4 bases at J, leaving 6 bases unmatched. From germline, CDR1 is SGHDT and CDR2 YYEEEE.

The chain is built from TRBV29-1 and TRBJ1-2; unclear D gene. Germline CDR1 is SQVTM and CDR2 is ANQGSEA. Trimming removed 2 bases from V and 5 bases from J, with 9 bases in between. This CDR3 comprises 12 residues. The CDR3 region is CSVERTEYGYTF. CDR3 sequence (DNA): TGCAGCGTTGAAAGGACTGAGTATGGCTACACCTTC. The full variable domain, in which reference TRBV29-1 and TRBJ1-2 provide the parts outside the CDR3, is SAVISQKPSRDICQRGTSLTIQCQVDSQVTMMFWYRQQPGQSLTLIATANQGSEATYESGFVIDKFPISRPNLTFSTLTVSNMSPEDSSIYLCSVERTEYGYTFGSGTRLTVV.

V is TRBV5-1 and J is TRBJ2-1, with D uncertain. Germline loops: CDR1 SGHRS, CDR2 YFSETQ. This CDR3 has 15 amino acids. Trimming shortened V by 0 bases and J by 7 bases, and 14 bases separated the two germline ends. The CDR3 here is CASSLVGPNENEQFF. As DNA, the CDR3 is TGCGCCAGCAGCTTGGTAGGGCCGAATGAAAATGAGCAGTTCTTC.

V usage is TRBV4-1 and J usage is TRBJ2-1; tentative D call: TRBD2 (6 bases). The CDR3 runs 16 residues. The V and J ends lost 2 bases and 8 bases respectively, with 19 bases between them. The germline gives CDR1 MGHRA, CDR2 YSYEKL. The CDR3 bases are TGCGCCAGCAGCCAACCTTCAGCGGGTCCGTCGGATGAGCAGTTCTTC. This sequence encodes CASSQPSAGPSDEQFF.

About this clone: The germline gene is not matched at one end of the junction; a read error may be the cause. The chain links TRBV7-7 to TRBJ2-3, with 7 bases matching TRBD2. The CDR3 has 16 amino acids. Germline assignment: CDR1 SSHAT and CDR2 FNYEAQ (reference sequence). The CDR3 sequence: CASSPTLADGTDTQYF. Written as DNA, the CDR3 is TGTGCTAGCAGCCCAACCCTAGCGGACGGCACAGATACGCAGTATTTT.

The CDR3 here is CSVDGTNTEAFF. DNA for the CDR3: TGCAGCGTTGATGGCACGAACACTGAAGCTTTCTTT. This chain uses TRBV29-1 with TRBJ1-1, with D unresolved. This CDR3 region has 12 residues. V lost 3 bases, J lost 1 base, and 6 bases lay in between. CDR1 and CDR2 from the germline V gene are SQVTM and ANQGSEA.

The chain employs TRBV29-1 and TRBJ2-1; D not certain. Trimming removed 3 bases at V and 0 bases at J, with 12 bases between. Germline V lookup: CDR1 SQVTM, CDR2 ANQGSEA. This CDR3 is 15 amino acids long. The CDR3, as DNA: TGCAGCGTTGAGTACGCCTCGAGCTCCTACAATGAGCAGTTCTTC. This translates into CSVEYASSSYNEQFF.

The V and J genes are TRBV29-1 and TRBJ1-2; TRBD1 matches at 10 bases. V lost 6 bases, J lost 8 bases, and 9 bases stayed unmatched. The germline V gene has CDR1 SQVTM and CDR2 ANQGSEA. The CDR3 length is 13 residues. This CDR3 is CSVDAGTGVGYTF. The CDR3 DNA is TGCAGCGTGGACGCCGGGACAGGGGTAGGCTACACCTTC.

The chain links TRBV29-1 to TRBJ2-2; maybe TRBD2 (6 bases). The V and J ends lost 3 bases and 6 bases respectively, with 14 bases between them. The CDR3 contains 14 residues. Germline CDR1 and CDR2: SQVTM and ANQGSEA. The CDR3 loop reads CSVEEGQGAGELFF. Written as DNA, the CDR3 is TGCAGCGTTGAGGAGGGCCAAGGGGCCGGGGAGCTGTTTTTT.

The chain has TRBV29-1 and TRBJ2-7; 8 bases line up with TRBD2. CDR3 length: 12 residues. The germline V gene encodes CDR1 SQVTM and CDR2 ANQGSEA. Trimming removed 2 bases from V and 4 bases from J; junction bases left unmatched: 1. The CDR3 region has the DNA TGCAGCGTTGAACTAGCGGGTTACGAGCAGTACTTC. Translating gives CSVELAGYEQYF.

This chain joins TRBV15 and TRBJ2-1; D remains unclear. CDR3 length: 14 residues. Germline CDR1 is LNHNV and CDR2 is YYDKDF (reference sequence). The V and J ends lost 5 bases and 5 bases respectively, with 13 bases between them. The chain's CDR3 is CATSSGAVDNEQFF. In DNA form, the CDR3 reads TGTGCCACCAGCTCCGGTGCGGTCGACAATGAGCAGTTCTTC.

The J gene is TRBJ2-7, the V gene TRBV27; TRBD2 matches at 15 bases. CDR3 size: 16 residues. V gave up 3 bases and J gave up 4 bases; unmatched junction bases: 4. Germline CDR1 MNHEY, CDR2 SMNVEV (reference sequence). The CDR3 bases are TGTGCCAGCAGTTTCCAGGGACTAGCGGGAGGATACGAGCAGTACTTC. Protein: CASSFQGLAGGYEQYF.

The chain uses TRBV29-1 and TRBJ2-7; D is undetermined. Per germline, CDR1 SQVTM and CDR2 ANQGSEA. The germline V and J ends were trimmed by 4 bases and 2 bases, with 9 bases remaining between them. This CDR3 has 12 amino acids. The CDR3 DNA sequence: TGCAGCGTTGGTGGATCGACCTACGAGCAGTACTTC. It specifies CSVGGSTYEQYF.

This clone was recorded only once. J is TRBJ2-1 and V is TRBV7-8, with D hard to call. Trimming took 5 bases from V and 12 from J, leaving 14 bases between them. Germline loops: CDR1 SGHVS, CDR2 FQNEAQ. CDR3 size: 12 residues. The CDR3 sequence: CASSTDTRGQFF. In DNA, the CDR3 is TGTGCCAGCAGCACCGACACTCGTGGGCAGTTCTTC.

The gene calls are TRBV4-2 and TRBJ2-7, with D unresolved. This CDR3 is 16 amino acids long. V was trimmed by 0 bases and J by 2 bases, leaving 14 bases between them. CDR1 is LGHNA, CDR2 YNFKEQ, per germline. DNA of the CDR3: TGTGCCAGCAGCCAAGACCGAGACTTGGCGGCCTACGAGCAGTACTTC. Translated: CASSQDRDLAAYEQYF.

This clone was detected only a few times. The chain has TRBV5-1 and TRBJ2-7, with 15 bases aligning to TRBD2. The ends lost 5 bases at V and 5 bases at J; junction bases unmatched: 11. The CDR3 covers 17 residues. The germline CDR1 and CDR2 sequences are SGHRS and YFSETQ. In nucleotides, the CDR3 is TGCGCCAGCAGATCCGGACTAGCGGGAGGGCCGATCCACGAGCAGTACTTC. Amino acids: CASRSGLAGGPIHEQYF.

The V and J genes are TRBV27 and TRBJ1-1, with 7 bases matching TRBD1. V lost 6 bases and J lost 0; bases outside the gene matches: 4. CDR3 length equals 14 residues. CDR1 and CDR2 from the germline V gene are MNHEY and SMNVEV (reference sequence). CDR3 sequence: CASSRGQMNTEAFF. The CDR3 DNA reads TGTGCCAGCAGCCGGGGACAGATGAACACTGAAGCTTTCTTT.

The V call is TRBV6-5, the J call TRBJ2-1, with D unclear. CDR3 length: 13 residues. In germline, CDR1 is MNHEY, CDR2 SVGAGI. With 4 bases removed from V and 2 bases from J, the gap between germline ends came to 6 bases. This CDR3 reads CASSLRTYNEQFF. CDR3 DNA: TGTGCCAGCAGTTTACGGACCTACAATGAGCAGTTCTTC.

The chain has TRBV7-6 and TRBJ2-5, with 9 bases matching TRBD2. This CDR3 contains 15 residues. V shed 3 bases, J shed 4 bases, and the junction held 6 bases outside the gene matches. In germline, CDR1 is SGHVS, CDR2 FNYEAQ. This chain's CDR3 is CASSLGGTSTETQYF. The CDR3, as DNA: TGTGCCAGCAGCTTGGGAGGGACTAGCACAGAGACCCAGTACTTC.

This clone has only one observation. The rearrangement uses TRBV4-1 and TRBJ2-1, with unresolved D. V lost 0 bases and J lost 7, with 7 bases in between. This CDR3 has 13 residues. Germline-derived CDR1 and CDR2 are MGHRA and YSYEKL. Here the CDR3 reads CASSQEYSNEQFF. The CDR3 nucleotides are TGCGCCAGCAGCCAAGAATACTCTAATGAGCAGTTCTTC.

J is TRBJ2-7 and V is TRBV30, with D perhaps being TRBD1 or TRBD2 (5 bases each). Deletions cut 5 bases from V and 0 bases from J, with 14 bases between. This CDR3 is built from 14 residues. Germline CDR1 GTSNPN, CDR2 SVGIG (reference sequence). As DNA, the CDR3 is TGTGCCTGGTTTGTGGGACCCTCCTCCTACGAGCAGTACTTC. It is translated as CAWFVGPSSYEQYF.

A single count supports this clone. The chain carries TRBV13 and TRBJ2-7; no clear D. CDR3 length: 11 amino acids. Germline assignment: CDR1 PRHDT and CDR2 FYEKMQ (reference sequence). V lost 0 bases and J 3 bases, leaving 0 bases between the germline ends. CDR3 DNA: TGTGCCAGCAGCTTAGGCTACGAGCAGTACTTC. Amino acid sequence: CASSLGYEQYF.